These T cell receptor beta chains were read from a single sample in a study of regulatory T cells in long-lasting Graves disease. TCRdb passed the multiplex PCR reads through MiXCR, listing each CDR3 protein once. The sample carries roughly 420,000 distinct CDR3 sequences, 14% recorded once. The sample was also reused in another study, on T cells in Graves' hyperthyroidism and ophthalmopathy.

The source material was peripheral blood mononuclear cells (PBMCs), sampled at new diagnosis, from a patient treated with antithyroid drugs. Receptors were obtained from a woman between 50 and 59 years old with Graves disease. CDR3s include the opening cysteine and the closing phenylalanine or tryptophan. D genes are given only for firm matches. Size tells how often a clone was seen (once, few, many) or the class of an expanded clone, and some rows leave it out.

j_call	d_call	v_call	clone_size	cdr3_nt	cdr3_aa
TRBJ2-1	TRBD2	TRBV4-2	few	TGTGCCAGCAGCCAAGAGCCTAGCGGGTTAAAATTGAATGAGCAGTTCTTC	CASSQEPSGLKLNEQFF
TRBJ2-6	TRBD1	TRBV6-1	few	TGTGCCAGCAGGCCGGGACAGGGGATTGGGGCCAACGTCCTGACTTTC	CASRPGQGIGANVLTF
TRBJ1-6	-	TRBV5-1	-	TGCGCCAGCAGCCTGGACACAAAGAAGGATTCACCCCTCCACTTT	CASSLDTKKDSPLHF
TRBJ1-1	-	TRBV2	many	TGTGCCAGCACCGAACCTCTGAACACTGAAGCTTTCTTT	CASTEPLNTEAFF
TRBJ2-7	-	TRBV29-1	many	TGCAGCGTTGTAGGTCAGGCTTTGGGGGAGCAGTACTTC	CSVVGQALGEQYF
TRBJ2-7	-	TRBV7-8	many	TGTGCCAGCAGACGCGACAGAATGCGAACCCACGACGAGCAGTACTTC	CASRRDRMRTHDEQYF
TRBJ1-1	TRBD1	TRBV4-1	-	TGCGCCAGCAGCCAGGCCGACAGGGTTGCTTTCTTT	CASSQADRVAFF
TRBJ2-1	-	TRBV7-8	many	TGTGCCAGCACCTACTTAAGCTTTACAGTATACAATGAGCAGTTCTTC	CASTYLSFTVYNEQFF
TRBJ2-5	TRBD1	TRBV10-3	many	TGTGCCATCAGTGAGTCGACCGGGACAGCGTCCGGGGTTATGACCCAGTACTTC	CAISESTGTASGVMTQYF
TRBJ2-3	-	TRBV6-1	few	TGTGCCAGCAAGAGTAACGGAGGTACGCAGTATTTT	CASKSNGGTQYF
TRBJ2-7	-	TRBV20-1	many	TGCAGTGCTAGTTCGGGCAGGGCCTACGAGCAGTACTTC	CSASSGRAYEQYF